The sequence of this TCR beta chain was determined in a study of T cell responses to AZD1222 COVID-19 vaccine. Trimming took 5 bases from V and 5 from J; bases not matched to a gene: 6. CDR1 is MNHEY, CDR2 SVGAGI, per germline. CDR3 length: 14 residues. Study outcomes and limitations: In a largely white British group with more females than males, clonal diversity was possibly underestimated. Repertoire collection took place solely once the T cell response had peaked. Baseline seropositivity occurred in only 5 or 6 AZD1222 recipients.

Assay used: immunoSEQ multiplex PCR; TCRdb lists only in-frame clones, some missing. The sample carries some 120,000 clones, roughly 89% recorded once. To note about this clone: Its target is unknown.

The sample in question was peripheral blood, obtained on day 0 of AZD1222 vaccination. The chain employs TRBV6-5 and TRBJ2-7; TRBD1 aligns across 10 bases. The source is an adult in good health. CDR3 in amino acids: CASSTGTGVHEQYF. The CDR3 DNA reads as TGTGCCAGCAGTACCGGGACAGGGGTCCACGAGCAGTACTTC.